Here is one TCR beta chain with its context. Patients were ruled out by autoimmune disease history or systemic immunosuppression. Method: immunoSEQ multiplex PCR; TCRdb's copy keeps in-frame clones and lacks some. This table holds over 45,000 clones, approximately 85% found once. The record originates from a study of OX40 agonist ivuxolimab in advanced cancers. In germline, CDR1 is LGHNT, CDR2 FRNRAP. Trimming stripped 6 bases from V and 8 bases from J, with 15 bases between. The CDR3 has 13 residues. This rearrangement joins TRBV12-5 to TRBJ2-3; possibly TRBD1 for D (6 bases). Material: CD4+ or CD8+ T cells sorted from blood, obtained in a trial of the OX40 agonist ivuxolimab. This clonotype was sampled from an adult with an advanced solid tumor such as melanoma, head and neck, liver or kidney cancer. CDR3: CASGLETGTTQYF. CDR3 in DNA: TGTGCTAGTGGCCTGGAAACAGGGACTACGCAGTATTTT.